Below, one T cell receptor (beta chain) is given with its context. The antigen remains unidentified. The CDR3 has 16 residues. The germline V gene has CDR1 SGHRS and CDR2 YFSETQ. J was trimmed by 4 bases and V by 0 bases; bases with no gene match: 9. The time point: inflamed ileum from the surgical specimen. The data are from a study of T cell repertoires in ileal Crohn's disease. Assay: immunoSEQ multiplex PCR; the TCRdb copy retains only in-frame clones and omits some. The sample includes about 18,000 clones, 70% to 80% seen only once; the top ten take about 4%. Overall study findings and caveats: Compared with non-smokers, active smokers at surgery showed more clonal expansions. Sorted CD8 T cells held more high-frequency clones than CD4.

V and J are TRBV5-1 and TRBJ1-1, with 7 bases fitting TRBD1. The sequence derives from an adult with Crohn's disease. Specimen: ileal tissue. The DNA of the CDR3 is TGCGCCAGCAGCTTGGGACAGGGCAGAGCGGGCACTGAAGCTTTCTTT. The encoded protein is CASSLGQGRAGTEAFF.